The 16 T cell receptor beta chains given below trace back to one sample, sequenced in a study of patients and donors after allogeneic stem cell transplantation. MiXCR was run by TCRdb on the RT-PCR reads, yielding one entry per CDR3 protein. The table records roughly 880,000 distinct CDR3 sequences, about a sixth of them present only once. The sample taken for sequencing was blood, either unsorted or a sorted T cell fraction (not recorded which). These receptors all stem from a human donor who was either an allogeneic HSCT recipient or a stem cell or donor lymphocyte infusion donor (not recorded which). It is not recorded whose cells these are; they may come from a transplant donor.

There are a few counts of this clonotype. V gene TRBV11-2 combines with J gene TRBJ2-3; no clear D gene. V lost 3 bases and J 2 bases, leaving 12 bases between the germline ends. CDR3 size: 15 residues. Looked up from germline, CDR1 is SGHAT and CDR2 is FQNNGV. CDR3 in amino acids: CASSFRLRTTDTQYF. CDR3 sequence (DNA): TGTGCCAGCAGCTTTAGACTCCGAACCACAGATACGCAGTATTTT.

This clonotype was observed at least ten times. This chain links TRBV12-3 or TRBV12-4 with TRBJ1-2, with D possibly being TRBD1 (6 bases). The CDR3 loop spans 13 amino acids. V lost 6 bases and J 8 bases, leaving 16 bases between the germline ends. In DNA, the CDR3 is TGTGCCAGCAGCCTCGGGGGCATGGGGGGCTACACCTTC. Protein sequence: CASSLGGMGGYTF.

CDR3 nucleotide sequence: TGTGCCAGCAGTTACACCGTGGCAGGGAGAAGCTATGGCTACACCTTC. Translation gives CASSYTVAGRSYGYTF. The chain employs TRBV6-5 and TRBJ1-2, with D possibly being TRBD1 (5 bases). V lost 2 bases to trimming and J lost 4 bases, with 17 bases between them. The CDR3 is made up of 16 amino acids. Germline lookup yields CDR1 MNHEY and CDR2 SVGAGI.

This chain links TRBV11-2 with TRBJ2-5; a weak D match, TRBD2 (5 bases). This CDR3 is built from 15 residues. Germline assignment: CDR1 SGHAT and CDR2 FQNNGV. The V gene lost 5 bases and the J gene lost 5 bases, with 18 bases spanning the gap. In nucleotides, the CDR3 is TGTGCCAGCAGCCCCTCAAGGGCGGGTAGGGAGACCCAGTACTTC. It encodes CASSPSRAGRETQYF.

V usage is TRBV18 and J usage is TRBJ2-7; D may be TRBD1 (6 bases). Germline assignment: CDR1 KGHSH and CDR2 LQKENI. The CDR3 extends over 15 amino acids. V dropped 3 bases and J dropped 2 bases, with 14 bases sitting between them. The CDR3 sequence is CASSPGDKGPYEQYF. CDR3 DNA: TGTGCCAGCTCACCGGGGGACAAGGGGCCCTACGAGCAGTACTTC.

The J gene is TRBJ1-1, the V gene TRBV13; 9 nucleotides match TRBD1. The CDR3 is 15 amino acids. Germline CDR1 is PRHDT and CDR2 is FYEKMQ (reference sequence). V was pared by 4 bases and J by 7 bases, with 10 bases of the junction left unmatched. The CDR3 protein is CASSSPATGGHEAFF. For the CDR3, the DNA is TGTGCCAGCAGCTCACCGGCGACAGGGGGACATGAAGCTTTCTTT.

This clonotype occurred many times. The rearrangement links TRBV5-1 to TRBJ1-6, with D maybe TRBD1 (5 bases). The CDR3 extends over 13 amino acids. The V and J ends lost 5 bases and 5 bases respectively, with 8 bases between them. Germline lookup yields CDR1 SGHRS and CDR2 YFSETQ. The CDR3 reads CASRGPDNSPLHF. In DNA, the CDR3 is TGCGCCAGCAGGGGACCAGATAATTCACCCCTCCACTTT.

The chain employs TRBV7-6 and TRBJ2-1; the match to TRBD1 covers 7 bases. From germline, CDR1 is SGHVS and CDR2 FNYEAQ. The length of the CDR3 is 15 residues. J gave up 4 bases and V 5 bases, and 8 bases lay outside the gene matches. This CDR3 reads CASSTTGTEYNEQFF. The CDR3 bases are TGTGCCAGCAGCACTACCGGGACAGAGTACAATGAGCAGTTCTTC.

This clonotype was observed a handful of times. The chain carries TRBV15 and TRBJ2-2; 10 bases are a match to TRBD2. Germline V lookup: CDR1 LNHNV, CDR2 YYDKDF (reference sequence). The ends lost 6 bases at V and 1 base at J; junction bases unmatched: 2. The CDR3 covers 15 residues. In DNA, the CDR3 is TGTGCCACCAGTCCTAGCGGGGGGAACACCGGGGAGCTGTTTTTT. Translation: CATSPSGGNTGELFF.

The CDR3 loop reads CSARDRGTGLSDTQYF. CDR3 in DNA: TGCAGTGCTAGAGATAGGGGGACAGGACTTTCGGATACGCAGTATTTT. The rearrangement joins TRBV20-1 to TRBJ2-3, with 8 bases matching TRBD1. Germline V gene sequence: CDR1 DFQATT, CDR2 SNEGSKA (reference sequence). With 0 bases clipped from V and 6 bases from J, the junction kept 11 bases outside the gene matches. The CDR3 is 16 residues long.

The J gene is TRBJ2-1, the V gene TRBV4-1; the D gene could be TRBD1 or TRBD2 (5 bases each). V was cut by 1 base and J by 10 bases, with 17 bases left in between. Germline V CDR1 and CDR2: MGHRA, YSYEKL. The CDR3 length is 15 residues. The DNA for the CDR3 is TGCGCCAGCAGCCAAGGGGGCGGGCCAGCTGACGAGCAGTTCTTC. Protein sequence: CASSQGGGPADEQFF.

V usage is TRBV5-1 and J usage is TRBJ2-7; D gene uncertain. Trimming took 4 bases from V and 5 from J, leaving 22 bases between them. CDR1 is SGHRS, CDR2 YFSETQ, per germline. This CDR3 region has 16 residues. CDR3 sequence (DNA): TGCGCCAGCAGCCCCGCGGTGGCGTCCCGGTTAAACGAGCAGTACTTC. Translation gives CASSPAVASRLNEQYF.

The V and J genes are TRBV5-1 and TRBJ1-1; D is ambiguous. In germline, CDR1 is SGHRS, CDR2 YFSETQ. This CDR3 region has 15 residues. V dropped 1 base and J dropped 1 base, with 11 bases sitting between them. The CDR3: CASSLYAGSNTEAFF. The CDR3 bases are TGCGCCAGCAGCTTGTATGCGGGGTCGAACACTGAAGCTTTCTTT.

This clonotype was detected only a few times. The CDR3 loop reads CASSPTDLYEQYF. In DNA form, the CDR3 reads TGTGCCAGCAGTCCTACCGACCTCTACGAGCAGTACTTC. The genes are TRBV12-3 or TRBV12-4 and TRBJ2-7, with D uncertain. The CDR3 consists of 13 residues. Trimming took off 5 bases at V and 3 bases at J, with 11 bases between the two ends.

The chain links TRBV12-3 or TRBV12-4 to TRBJ1-1; D is undetermined. V was cut by 2 bases and J by 0 bases, with 4 bases left in between. The CDR3 is made up of 13 amino acids. CDR3 nucleotide sequence: TGTGCCAGCAGTTTACCCCTGAACACTGAAGCTTTCTTT. Its translation: CASSLPLNTEAFF.

This clonotype was counted a single time. V is TRBV6-4 and J is TRBJ2-1; 10 bases agree with TRBD1. J lost 9 bases, V lost 2 bases, and 4 bases had no gene match. The V gene's germline CDR1 is MRHNA and CDR2 SNTAGT. This CDR3 is 14 amino acids long. The CDR3 protein is CASSDTGTGAEQFF. The CDR3 DNA reads TGTGCCAGCAGTGACACCGGGACAGGGGCTGAGCAGTTCTTC.